Below, 6 T cell receptor beta chains from the same sample are listed, as sequenced in a study of human T cells and chemical hapten exposure (dated by TCRdb to the early 2020s). What the time point label conveys for this sample: patch test 2, 6 weeks after DPC sensitization. Sample treatment or condition, as interpreted from the label and publication: therapeutic diphenylcyclopropenone sensitization with weekly scalp DPC. The library relied on RACE. Reads for this sample came from a NextSeq 500. The public reads were quality trimmed at Q25 with fastp and then assembled into clones with MiXCR by TCRdb, keeping productive beta chains. Records with the same CDR3 protein are collapsed into one entry carrying the most frequent genes and DNA. The sample table lists around 42,000 distinct CDR3 sequences, about 3% of them with a count of one. The ten largest account for about 6.7% of the sample. The starting material was whole blood, obtained in connection with sensitization to the hapten diphenylcyclopropenone (DPC). The receptor set was obtained from a middle-aged man with alopecia areata. Some clones in this sample may be carry-over from other donors' samples.

This clonotype was recorded many times. The J gene is TRBJ2-2, the V gene TRBV3-1, with 7 bases fitting TRBD1. The ends lost 6 bases at V and 6 bases at J; junction bases unmatched: 13. The CDR3 has 16 amino acids. Germline CDR1 LGHDT, CDR2 YNNKEL (reference sequence). This CDR3 is CASRHLKGAVAGELFF. The CDR3 DNA reads TGTGCCAGCAGACATCTTAAGGGGGCTGTAGCCGGGGAGCTGTTTTTT.

This clonotype occurred a few times. The chain couples TRBV6-2 or TRBV6-3 to TRBJ2-5; the match to TRBD1 covers 8 bases. The germline V gene encodes CDR1 MNHEY and CDR2 SVGEGT. The CDR3 totals 14 residues. The trim removed 5 bases at V and 6 bases at J, leaving 8 bases unmatched. In DNA, the CDR3 is TGTGCCAGCAGTGACAGGGGAGGTTGGCAGACCCAGTACTTC. As protein: CASSDRGGWQTQYF.

As for this clonotype: This may stem from a read error, because a much larger clone lies one nucleotide away. V gene TRBV2 combines with J gene TRBJ2-3, with D perhaps matching TRBD1 (5 bases). The CDR3 sequence is 11 residues long. CDR1 and CDR2 from the germline V gene are SNHLY and FYNNEI. V lost 4 bases and J 13 bases, leaving 12 bases between the germline ends. The CDR3 spells CASSVVLREYF. The CDR3 region has the DNA TGTGCCAGCAGTGTGGTCCTCAGGGAGTATTTT. Variable domain in full (rest from reference TRBV2 and TRBJ2-3): EPEVTQTPSHQVTQMGQEVILRCVPISNHLYFYWYRQILGQKVEFLVSFYNNEISEKSEIFDDQFSVERPDGSNFTLKIRSTKLEDSAMYFCASSVVLREYFGPGTRLTVL.

This clonotype was recorded many times. This chain joins TRBV19 and TRBJ2-1; the match to TRBD2 covers 8 bases. The CDR3 is 13 amino acids. The germline CDR1 and CDR2 sequences are LNHDA and SQIVND (reference sequence). The V gene end was trimmed by 6 bases and the J gene end by 8 bases; junction bases not matched to a gene: 6. The CDR3 here is CASSRGGQYEQFF. In DNA form, the CDR3 reads TGTGCCAGTAGCCGCGGGGGGCAGTATGAGCAGTTCTTC.

This rearrangement joins TRBV6-2 or TRBV6-3 to TRBJ2-4; the D is unclear. Trimming stripped 6 bases from V and 0 bases from J, with 15 bases between. The length of the CDR3 is 16 residues. Germline V gene sequence: CDR1 MNHEY, CDR2 SVGEGT. The CDR3 protein is CASRPLGVVAKNIQYF. As DNA, the CDR3 is TGTGCCAGCAGACCTCTAGGAGTCGTAGCCAAAAACATTCAGTACTTC.

The V gene is TRBV27, the J gene TRBJ2-2; 8 nucleotides agree with TRBD2. The V gene end was trimmed by 0 bases and the J gene end by 7 bases; junction bases not matched to a gene: 4. CDR3 size: 15 residues. In germline, CDR1 is MNHEY, CDR2 SMNVEV (reference sequence). The CDR3 reads CASSLSALAVGELFF. Written as DNA, the CDR3 is TGTGCCAGCAGTTTATCTGCACTAGCGGTCGGGGAGCTGTTTTTT.